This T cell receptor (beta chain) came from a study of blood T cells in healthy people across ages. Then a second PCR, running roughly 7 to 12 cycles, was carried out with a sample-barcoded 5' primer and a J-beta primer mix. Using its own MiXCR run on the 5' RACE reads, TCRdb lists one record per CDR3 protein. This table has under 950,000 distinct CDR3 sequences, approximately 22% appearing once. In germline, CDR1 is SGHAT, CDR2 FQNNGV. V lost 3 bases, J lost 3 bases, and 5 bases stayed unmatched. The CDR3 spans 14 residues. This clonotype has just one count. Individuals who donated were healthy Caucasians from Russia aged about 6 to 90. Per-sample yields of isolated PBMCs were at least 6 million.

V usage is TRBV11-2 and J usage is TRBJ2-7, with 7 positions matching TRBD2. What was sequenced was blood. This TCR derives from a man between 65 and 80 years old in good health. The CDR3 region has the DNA TGTGCCAGCAGCTTCGGGACTATTAACTACGAGCAGTACTTC. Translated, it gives CASSFGTINYEQYF.